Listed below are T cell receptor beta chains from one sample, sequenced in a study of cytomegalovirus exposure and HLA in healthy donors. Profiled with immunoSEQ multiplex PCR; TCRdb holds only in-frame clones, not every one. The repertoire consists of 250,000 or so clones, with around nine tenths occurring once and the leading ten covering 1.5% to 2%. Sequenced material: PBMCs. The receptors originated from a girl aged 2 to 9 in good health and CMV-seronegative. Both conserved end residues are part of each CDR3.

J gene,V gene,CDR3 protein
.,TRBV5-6,CASSLAQSWGYEQYF
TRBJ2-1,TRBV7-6,CASSRMGQDGSYNEQFF
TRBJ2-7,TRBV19,CASRPGTGGSYEQYF
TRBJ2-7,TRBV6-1,CASSEWGRSSYEQYF
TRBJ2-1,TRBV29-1,CSVVAGVSYNEQFF
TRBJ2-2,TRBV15,CATSGSLAGVRYTGELFF
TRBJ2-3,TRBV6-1,CASSEGRGSADTQYF
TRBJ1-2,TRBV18,CASSPVLGTGSYGYTF
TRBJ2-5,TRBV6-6,CASTAGGGLETQYF
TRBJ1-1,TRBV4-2,CASSQTYPGQGAIEAFF
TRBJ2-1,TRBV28,CASSLADSRSSYNEQFF
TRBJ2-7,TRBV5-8,CASSLTDEQYF
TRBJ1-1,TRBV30,CAWRTAINTEAFF
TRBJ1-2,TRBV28,CASSPSGTGANYGYTF
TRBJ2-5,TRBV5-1,CASSLEGTSGGYLYQETQYF
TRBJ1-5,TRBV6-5,CASSSARGDNQPQHF
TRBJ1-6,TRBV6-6,CASRPDRANSPLHF
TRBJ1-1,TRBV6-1,CASRITGSTEAFF
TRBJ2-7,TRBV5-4,CASSREGGNYEQYF
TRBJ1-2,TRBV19,CASSRGDRTPTNYGYTF
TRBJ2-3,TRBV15,CATSRDAGATGTQYF
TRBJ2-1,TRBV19,CASSMYPLAGGGNEQFF
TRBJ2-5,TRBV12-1,CASSLGTSGQETQYF
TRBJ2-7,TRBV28,CASSYRKQYF
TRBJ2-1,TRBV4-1,CASSQERLPYNEQFF
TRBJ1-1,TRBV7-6,CASSPGEGEAFF
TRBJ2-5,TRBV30,CAWTGQGEYETQYF
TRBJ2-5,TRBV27,CASRPPSGPTEQYF
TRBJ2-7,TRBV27,CASSFDSTGTYEQYF
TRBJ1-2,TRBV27,CASSPIGQGYGYTF
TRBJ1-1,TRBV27,CASSPADRKKAFF
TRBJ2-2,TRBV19,CASSSGTGELFF
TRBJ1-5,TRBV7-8,CASSPRREMGNQPQHF
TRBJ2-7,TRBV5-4,CASSLRGSEQYF
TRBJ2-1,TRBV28,CASTSGGEGGAVRNEQFF
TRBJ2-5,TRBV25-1,CASSEAGATGETQYF
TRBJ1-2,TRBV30,CAWWIQERRRYGYTF
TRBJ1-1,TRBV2,CASSSPGGQTEAFF
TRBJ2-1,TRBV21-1,CASTSGGVKPPQVNEQFF
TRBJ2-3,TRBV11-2,CASSWAGAITDTQYF
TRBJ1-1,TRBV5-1,CASSLGGGNTEAFF
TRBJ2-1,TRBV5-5,CASSLPTRQVNAYNEQFF